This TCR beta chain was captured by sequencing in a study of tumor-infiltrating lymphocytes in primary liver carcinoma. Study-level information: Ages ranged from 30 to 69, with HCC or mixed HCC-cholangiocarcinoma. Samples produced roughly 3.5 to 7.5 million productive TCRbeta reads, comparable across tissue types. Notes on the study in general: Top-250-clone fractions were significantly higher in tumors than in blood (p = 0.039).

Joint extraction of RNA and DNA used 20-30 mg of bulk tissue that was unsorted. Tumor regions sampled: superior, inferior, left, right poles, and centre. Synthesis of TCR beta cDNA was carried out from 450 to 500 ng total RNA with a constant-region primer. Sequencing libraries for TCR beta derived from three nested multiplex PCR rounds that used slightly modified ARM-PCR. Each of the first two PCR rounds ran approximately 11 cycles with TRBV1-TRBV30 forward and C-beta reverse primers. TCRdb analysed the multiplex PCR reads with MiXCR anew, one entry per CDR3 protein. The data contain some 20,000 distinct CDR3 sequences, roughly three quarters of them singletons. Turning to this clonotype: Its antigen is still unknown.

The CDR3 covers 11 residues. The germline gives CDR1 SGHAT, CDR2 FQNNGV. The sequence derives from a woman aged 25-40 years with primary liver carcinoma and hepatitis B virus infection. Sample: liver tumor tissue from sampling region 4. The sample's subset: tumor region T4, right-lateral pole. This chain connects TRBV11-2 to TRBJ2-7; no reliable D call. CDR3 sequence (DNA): TGTGTCAGCAGTCCAGCCAGTGGGCAGTACGTC. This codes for CVSSPASGQYV.